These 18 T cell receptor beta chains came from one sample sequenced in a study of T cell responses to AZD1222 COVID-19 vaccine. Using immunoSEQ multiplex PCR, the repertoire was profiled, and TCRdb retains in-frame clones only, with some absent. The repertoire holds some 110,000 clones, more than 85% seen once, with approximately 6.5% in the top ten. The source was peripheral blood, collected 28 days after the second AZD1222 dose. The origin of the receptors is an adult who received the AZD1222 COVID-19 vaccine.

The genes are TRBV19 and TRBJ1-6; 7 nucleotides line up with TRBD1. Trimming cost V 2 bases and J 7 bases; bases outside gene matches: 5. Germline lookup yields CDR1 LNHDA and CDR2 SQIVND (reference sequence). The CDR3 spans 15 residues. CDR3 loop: CASSIRGQTNSPLHF. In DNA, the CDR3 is TGTGCCAGTAGTATACGGGGACAGACAAATTCACCCCTCCACTTT.

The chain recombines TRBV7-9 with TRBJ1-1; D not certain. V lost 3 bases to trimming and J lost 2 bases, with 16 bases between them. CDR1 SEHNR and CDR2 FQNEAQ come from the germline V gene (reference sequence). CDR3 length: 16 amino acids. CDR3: CASSFTEGRYNTEAFF. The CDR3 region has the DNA TGTGCCAGCAGCTTTACAGAAGGGAGGTATAACACTGAAGCTTTCTTT.

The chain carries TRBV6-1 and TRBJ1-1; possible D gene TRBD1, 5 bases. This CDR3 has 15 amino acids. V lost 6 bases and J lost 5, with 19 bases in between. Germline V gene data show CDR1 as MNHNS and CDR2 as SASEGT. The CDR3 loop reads CASRLGTVGGTEAFF. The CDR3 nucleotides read TGTGCCAGCAGACTTGGGACCGTCGGAGGGACTGAAGCTTTCTTT.

CDR3 DNA: TGCAGTGCTAGTTCAGGGGTATATAATTCACCCCTCCACTTT. Its translation: CSASSGVYNSPLHF. The chain has TRBV20-1 and TRBJ1-6, with D maybe TRBD1 (6 bases). Germline CDR1 DFQATT, CDR2 SNEGSKA (reference sequence). This CDR3 spans 14 amino acids. V was clipped by 3 bases and J by 4 bases, with 10 bases between them.

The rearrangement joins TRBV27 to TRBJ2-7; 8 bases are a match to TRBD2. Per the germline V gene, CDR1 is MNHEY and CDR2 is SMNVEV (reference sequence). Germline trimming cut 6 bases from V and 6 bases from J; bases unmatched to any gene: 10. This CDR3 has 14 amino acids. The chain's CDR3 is CASSYFGGASEQYF. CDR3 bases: TGTGCCAGCAGCTACTTCGGGGGGGCCTCCGAGCAGTACTTC.

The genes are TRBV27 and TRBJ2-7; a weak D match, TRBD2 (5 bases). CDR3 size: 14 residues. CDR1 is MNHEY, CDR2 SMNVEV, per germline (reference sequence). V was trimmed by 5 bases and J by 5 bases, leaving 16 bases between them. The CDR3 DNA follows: TGTGCCAGCAGTCAGGAACTAGGCTCTAACGAGCAGTACTTC. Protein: CASSQELGSNEQYF.

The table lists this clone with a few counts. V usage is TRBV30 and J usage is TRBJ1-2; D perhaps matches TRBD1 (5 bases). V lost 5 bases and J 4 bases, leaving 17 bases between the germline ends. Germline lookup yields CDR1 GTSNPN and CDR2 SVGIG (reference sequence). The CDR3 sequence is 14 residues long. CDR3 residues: CAWVPSGGTYGYTF. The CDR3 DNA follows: TGTGCCTGGGTTCCCAGTGGGGGTACCTATGGCTACACCTTC.

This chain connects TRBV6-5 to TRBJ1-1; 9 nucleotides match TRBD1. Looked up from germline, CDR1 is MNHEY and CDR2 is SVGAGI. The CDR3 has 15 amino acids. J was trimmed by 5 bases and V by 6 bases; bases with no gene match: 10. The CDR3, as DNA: TGTGCCAGCAGCCTGGGGACAGGGAGATGGACTGAAGCTTTCTTT. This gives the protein CASSLGTGRWTEAFF.

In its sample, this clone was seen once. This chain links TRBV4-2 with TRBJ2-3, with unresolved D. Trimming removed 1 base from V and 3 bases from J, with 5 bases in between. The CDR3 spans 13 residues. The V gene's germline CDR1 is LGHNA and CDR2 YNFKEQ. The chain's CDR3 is CASSQAVTDTQYF. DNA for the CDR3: TGTGCCAGCAGCCAAGCGGTAACAGATACGCAGTATTTT.

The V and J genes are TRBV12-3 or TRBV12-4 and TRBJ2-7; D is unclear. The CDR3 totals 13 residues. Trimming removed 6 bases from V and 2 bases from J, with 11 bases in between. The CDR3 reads CASSPIVAYEQYF. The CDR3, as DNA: TGTGCCAGCAGCCCCATTGTAGCCTACGAGCAGTACTTC.

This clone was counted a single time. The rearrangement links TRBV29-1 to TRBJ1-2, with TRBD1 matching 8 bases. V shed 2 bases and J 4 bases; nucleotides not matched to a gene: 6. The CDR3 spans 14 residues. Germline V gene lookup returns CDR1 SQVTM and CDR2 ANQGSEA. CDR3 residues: CSVESTGGRYGYTF. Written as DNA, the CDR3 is TGCAGCGTTGAAAGTACAGGGGGTCGCTATGGCTACACCTTC.

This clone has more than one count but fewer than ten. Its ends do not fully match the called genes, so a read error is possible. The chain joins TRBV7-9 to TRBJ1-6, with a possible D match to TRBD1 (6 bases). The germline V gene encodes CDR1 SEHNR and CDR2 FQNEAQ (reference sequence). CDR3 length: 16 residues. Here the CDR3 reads CASSLAVGGGNSPLHF. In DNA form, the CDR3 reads TGTGCCAGCAGCCTAGCGGTAGGGGGTGGAAATTCACCCCTCCACTTT. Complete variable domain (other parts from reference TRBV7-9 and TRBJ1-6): DTGVSQNPRHKITKRGQNVTFRCDPISEHNRLYWYRQTLGQGPEFLTYFQNEAQLEKSRLLSDRFSAERPKGSFSTLEIQRTEQGDSAMYLCASSLAVGGGNSPLHFGNGTRLTVT.

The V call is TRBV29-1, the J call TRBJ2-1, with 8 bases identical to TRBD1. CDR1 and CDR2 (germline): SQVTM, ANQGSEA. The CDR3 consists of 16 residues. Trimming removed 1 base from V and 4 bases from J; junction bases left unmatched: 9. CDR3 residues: CSVEGARTGTYNEQFF. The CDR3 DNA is TGCAGCGTTGAAGGAGCCCGGACAGGGACTTACAATGAGCAGTTCTTC.

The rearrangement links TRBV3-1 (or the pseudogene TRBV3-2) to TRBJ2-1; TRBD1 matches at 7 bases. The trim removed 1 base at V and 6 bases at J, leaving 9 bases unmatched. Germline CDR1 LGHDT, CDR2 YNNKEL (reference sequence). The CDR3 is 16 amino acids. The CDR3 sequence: CASSQVSRDRINEQFF. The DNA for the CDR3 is TGTGCCAGCAGCCAAGTTTCGAGGGACAGAATCAATGAGCAGTTCTTC.

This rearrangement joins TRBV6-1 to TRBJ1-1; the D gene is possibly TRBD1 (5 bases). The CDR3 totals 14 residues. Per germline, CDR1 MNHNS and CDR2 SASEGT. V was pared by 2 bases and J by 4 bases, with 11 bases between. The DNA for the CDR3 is TGTGCCAGCAGTGAAACAGGTGGCATCACTGAAGCTTTCTTT. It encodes CASSETGGITEAFF.

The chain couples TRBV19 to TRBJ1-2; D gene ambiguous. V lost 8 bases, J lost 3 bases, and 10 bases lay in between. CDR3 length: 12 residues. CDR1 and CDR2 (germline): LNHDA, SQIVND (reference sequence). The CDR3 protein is CASQDGYYGYTF. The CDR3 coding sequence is TGTGCCAGTCAGGACGGTTACTATGGCTACACCTTC.

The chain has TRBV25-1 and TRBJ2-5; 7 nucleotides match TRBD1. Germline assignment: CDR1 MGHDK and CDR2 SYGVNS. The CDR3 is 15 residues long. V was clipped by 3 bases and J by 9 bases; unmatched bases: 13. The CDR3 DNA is TGTGCCAGCAGTGATCCTGGACAGGCCATGGGGGCCCAGTACTTC. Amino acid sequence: CASSDPGQAMGAQYF.

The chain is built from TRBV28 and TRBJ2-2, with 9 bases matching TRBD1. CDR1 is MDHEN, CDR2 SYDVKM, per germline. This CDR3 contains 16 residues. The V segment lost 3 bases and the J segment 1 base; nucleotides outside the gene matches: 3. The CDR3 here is CASSFPTGGNTGELFF. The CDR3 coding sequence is TGTGCCAGCAGTTTCCCGACAGGGGGGAACACCGGGGAGCTGTTTTTT.